The entry that follows covers one T cell receptor beta chain sequence. These data come from a study of cytomegalovirus exposure and HLA in healthy donors. Study in general: Among the 400 or so donors who were genotyped, approximately 76% fell in the genetic ancestry cluster that is associated with self-reported Caucasian donors.

Researchers ran the PCR with 60 Vbeta and 13 Jbeta primers. The protocol was immunoSEQ multiplex PCR, while the TCRdb copy is restricted to in-frame clones and leaves out a portion. This repertoire shows under 200,000 clones, 80% found once; its top ten account for roughly 1.3%. This CDR3 region has 13 residues. The trim removed 6 bases at V and 0 bases at J, leaving 3 bases unmatched. In germline, CDR1 is SGHRS, CDR2 YFSETQ. V usage is TRBV5-1 and J usage is TRBJ2-7; TRBD1 aligns across 7 bases. The source of this sequence is a woman between 50 and 59 years old in good health and CMV-seronegative. Sequenced input: PBMCs. CDR3 nucleotides: TGCGCCAGCAAGGGACAGAGCTCCTACGAGCAGTACTTC. It yields the protein CASKGQSSYEQYF. The whole variable domain, remainder taken from reference TRBV5-1 and TRBJ2-7, is KAGVTQTPRYLIKTRGQQVTLSCSPISGHRSVSWYQQTPGQGLQFLFEYFSETQRNKGNFPGRFSGRQFSNSRSEMNVSTLELGDSALYLCASKGQSSYEQYFGPGTRLTVT.